This T cell receptor beta chain was observed in a study of Tregs in tolerant kidney transplant recipients. Unstimulated Tregs (CD4+CD25+CD127-) and CD4+CD25- non-Tregs were sorted from PBMCs. Study-level findings and limits: Donor-specific Treg expansion exceeded global Treg expansion in tolerant patients, suggesting antigen drive. Nucleotide sequences could not be compared across some patients' samples due to primer changes. No direct test of biological reproducibility was done here.

The assay was immunoSEQ multiplex PCR, and TCRdb's table has in-frame clones only and misses some. The table lists about 77,000 clones, under 98% of them singletons. In the case of this clone: Its antigen is unknown.

Source: CD4+ T cells from blood, taken before the transplant. This clonotype was obtained from a human donor who received a combined kidney and bone marrow transplant.

The DNA of the CDR3 is TGTGCCAGCAGCTTATCCCGGGACAGGGGCACAGATACGCAGTATTTT. Its protein is CASSLSRDRGTDTQYF. The chain has TRBV7-3 and TRBJ2-3; 9 bases are a match to TRBD1. Trimming cost V 2 bases and J 1 base; bases outside gene matches: 4. The germline CDR1 and CDR2 sequences are SGHTA and FQGTGA. This CDR3 spans 16 amino acids.